One sample yielded the 16 T cell receptor beta chains listed below, sequenced in a study of shared clonotypes between healthy human individuals. Sequencing used immunoSEQ multiplex PCR; TCRdb keeps in-frame clones, though not all of them. In the table there are 950,000 to 1,100,000 clones, 75% to 80% of which are singletons. The sample comprised memory CD4+ T cells from PBMCs. This sample's subset: CD45RA-negative fraction. The receptors come from a man aged 18 to 30 in good health. Some clones in this sample may be carry-over from other donors' samples.

This clone was found many times. J is TRBJ2-7 and V is TRBV2; D call uncertain. This CDR3 spans 14 amino acids. Trimming shortened V by 7 bases and J by 2 bases, and 15 bases separated the two germline ends. Germline CDR1 and CDR2: SNHLY and FYNNEI. DNA for the CDR3: TGTGCCAGCAACGAACGCTACGGACCCTACGAGCAGTACTTC. Translating it yields CASNERYGPYEQYF.

This sequence joins TRBV5-4 and TRBJ2-3; TRBD2 agrees at 9 bases. With 1 base clipped from V and 2 bases from J, the junction kept 2 bases outside the gene matches. The CDR3 has 15 residues. In germline, CDR1 is SGHNT, CDR2 YYREEE (reference sequence). CDR3 DNA: TGTGCCAGCAGCTTGTCTAGCGGGAACACAGATACGCAGTATTTT. It is translated as CASSLSSGNTDTQYF.

The V gene is TRBV7-2, the J gene TRBJ2-7; 7 bases are a match to TRBD2. CDR1 and CDR2 (germline): SGHTA, FQGNSA. CDR3 length equals 14 residues. V was pared by 3 bases and J by 2 bases, with 4 bases of the junction left unmatched. CDR3 loop: CASSLAGAAYEQYF. DNA of the CDR3: TGTGCCAGCAGCTTGGCGGGAGCAGCCTACGAGCAGTACTTC. Full variable domain (remainder filled in from reference TRBV7-2 and TRBJ2-7): GAGVSQSPSNKVTEKGKDVELRCDPISGHTALYWYRQSLGQGLEFLIYFQGNSAPDKSGLPSDRFSAERTGGSVSTLTIQRTQQEDSAVYLCASSLAGAAYEQYFGPGTRLTVT.

The V call is TRBV9, the J call TRBJ1-5; 7 positions match TRBD1. J lost 3 bases, V lost 1 base, and 4 bases had no gene match. Germline V gene sequence: CDR1 SGDLS, CDR2 YYNGEE. The CDR3 extends over 15 amino acids. CDR3 amino acids: CASSVQGDFNQPQHF. Here the CDR3 DNA reads TGTGCCAGCAGCGTACAGGGGGATTTCAATCAGCCCCAGCATTTT.

This chain links TRBV30 with TRBJ1-2; D not certain. Trimming took 3 bases from V and 5 from J, leaving 19 bases between them. This CDR3 spans 15 amino acids. Germline values: CDR1 GTSNPN, CDR2 SVGIG (reference sequence). The CDR3 DNA sequence: TGTGCCTGGAGCGACCCCCCGACCGCCGTATATGGCTACACCTTC. Its protein is CAWSDPPTAVYGYTF.

The CDR3 region has the DNA TGCAGTGCTAGCGGCCTCAGCCAACAGTTCTTC. It is translated as CSASGLSQQFF. This chain uses TRBV20-1 with TRBJ2-1, with no clear D. Germline loops: CDR1 DFQATT, CDR2 SNEGSKA (reference sequence). V lost 3 bases and J lost 13, with 13 bases in between. The CDR3 is 11 residues long.

This chain joins TRBV6-5 and TRBJ1-4; D gene ambiguous. CDR1 and CDR2 (germline): MNHEY, SVGAGI. CDR3 length equals 11 residues. V was cut by 6 bases and J by 8 bases, with 7 bases left in between. For the CDR3, the DNA is TGTGCCAGCAGCCGACCAGAAAAACTGTTTTTT. It translates to CASSRPEKLFF.

The genes are TRBV27 and TRBJ2-7, with D uncertain. CDR3 size: 12 residues. Germline values: CDR1 MNHEY, CDR2 SMNVEV (reference sequence). The ends were cut back, 2 bases at V and 7 bases at J, with 9 bases in the middle. The CDR3 DNA is TGTGCCAGCAGTTTAAATCATGGGGAGCAGTACTTC. This encodes CASSLNHGEQYF.

This clone came up once. This chain links TRBV28 with TRBJ1-5; 9 nucleotides line up with TRBD1. Per germline, CDR1 MDHEN and CDR2 SYDVKM. There are 15 residues in the CDR3. V was pared by 6 bases and J by 4 bases, with 7 bases of the junction left unmatched. The CDR3 loop reads CASRLQGASNQPQHF. As DNA, the CDR3 is TGTGCCAGCAGATTACAGGGGGCGTCTAATCAGCCCCAGCATTTT.

Details on this clone: It may be a read error: a sequence one base away is much more abundant. The chain has TRBV7-2 and TRBJ2-5, with 9 positions matching TRBD1. Trimming cost V 5 bases and J 5 bases; bases outside gene matches: 3. The CDR3 sequence is 13 residues long. Germline CDR1 is SGHTA and CDR2 is FQGNSA. Here the CDR3 reads CASSQGQGETQYF. DNA of the CDR3: TGTGCCAGCAGCCAAGGACAGGGGGAGACCCAGTACTTC.

The genes are TRBV12-5 and TRBJ1-1, with a possible D match to TRBD1 (6 bases). CDR3 length: 13 residues. The V end lost 7 bases, the J end lost 7 bases, and 16 bases lay between the germline ends. The germline gives CDR1 LGHNT, CDR2 FRNRAP. Here the CDR3 DNA reads TGTGCTAGTGACCTGGACGGGGGCAATGAAGCTTTCTTT. Amino acid sequence: CASDLDGGNEAFF.

The chain couples TRBV27 to TRBJ1-2, with TRBD1 as a possible D gene (5 bases). The CDR3 has 13 amino acids. Trimming removed 5 bases at V and 7 bases at J, with 14 bases between. CDR1 and CDR2 (germline): MNHEY, SMNVEV (reference sequence). The CDR3 spells CASSVKRDSGYTF. CDR3 coding DNA: TGTGCCAGCAGTGTCAAAAGGGACTCTGGCTACACCTTC.

This chain connects TRBV23-1 to TRBJ1-1; D remains ambiguous. TRBV23-1 is known as an ORF, though its function is uncertain. The CDR3 is 12 amino acids. Trimming shortened V by 3 bases and J by 7 bases, and 9 bases separated the two germline ends. This CDR3 reads CASSQVVNEAFF. The CDR3, as DNA: TGCGCCAGCAGTCAGGTGGTCAATGAAGCTTTCTTT.

The rearrangement joins TRBV28 to TRBJ2-3, with D uncertain. The length of the CDR3 is 11 residues. Germline lookup yields CDR1 MDHEN and CDR2 SYDVKM. V shed 9 bases and J shed 4 bases, with 8 bases lying between them. The CDR3 DNA follows: TGTGCCAGTCAGCGAGCAGATACGCAGTATTTT. The encoded protein is CASQRADTQYF.

The chain uses TRBV10-3 and TRBJ1-1; tentatively, D is TRBD1 (5 bases). In germline, CDR1 is ENHRY, CDR2 SYGVKD. The CDR3 is 14 residues long. The V and J ends lost 5 bases and 3 bases respectively, with 13 bases between them. CDR3 protein: CAISSVGRDTEAFF. The CDR3 region has the DNA TGTGCCATCAGTTCCGTGGGGCGAGACACTGAAGCTTTCTTT.

The chain employs TRBV28 and TRBJ2-1; D possibly corresponds to TRBD2 (6 bases). V lost 6 bases, J lost 2 bases, and 17 bases lay in between. The CDR3 is 16 amino acids. Germline V gene data show CDR1 as MDHEN and CDR2 as SYDVKM. DNA for the CDR3: TGTGCCAGCAGCCCACTCGGAGCGGGCGCCTACAATGAGCAGTTCTTC. As protein: CASSPLGAGAYNEQFF.